The text below deals with one TCR beta chain. Its antigen is currently unknown. Assay used: immunoSEQ multiplex PCR; TCRdb lists only in-frame clones, some missing. The table includes some 130,000 clones, approximately 80% detected once. The germline V gene encodes CDR1 MNHEY and CDR2 SVGAGI. Trimming took 6 bases from V and 3 from J, leaving 14 bases between them. The CDR3 loop spans 15 amino acids. This sample is part of a study of T cell responses to AZD1222 COVID-19 vaccine. Points from the study as a whole: Only five to seven individuals given AZD1222 were seropositive at baseline.

The chain couples TRBV6-5 to TRBJ1-4; D not certain. The origin of this receptor is an adult in good health. The specimen comprised peripheral blood, sampled on day 0 of AZD1222 vaccination. Written as DNA, the CDR3 is TGTGCCAGCAGGGGCGCCCCAGTTTCTAATGAAAAACTGTTTTTT. Translation gives CASRGAPVSNEKLFF.